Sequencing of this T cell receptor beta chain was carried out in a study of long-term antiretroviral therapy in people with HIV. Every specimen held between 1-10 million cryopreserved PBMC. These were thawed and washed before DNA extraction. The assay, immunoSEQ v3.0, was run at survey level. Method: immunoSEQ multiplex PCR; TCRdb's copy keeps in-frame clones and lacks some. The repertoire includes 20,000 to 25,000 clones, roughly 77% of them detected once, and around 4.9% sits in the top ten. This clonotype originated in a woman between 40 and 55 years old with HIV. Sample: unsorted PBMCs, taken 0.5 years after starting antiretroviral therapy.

CDR3: CASSSGRRSETQYF. CDR3 DNA sequence: TGTGCCAGCAGCTCGGGACGGCGGTCGGAGACCCAGTACTTC. V and J are TRBV7-7 and TRBJ2-5; the D gene could be TRBD1 or TRBD2 (5 bases each). V shed 4 bases and J shed 5 bases, with 14 bases lying between them. The CDR3 length is 14 residues. Germline loops: CDR1 SSHAT, CDR2 FNYEAQ (reference sequence).